The rows below give T cell receptor beta chains drawn from one sample of a study of CXCR3-negative and CXCR3-positive naive CD8 T cells. TCRdb reprocessed the 5' RACE reads and reports one entry per CDR3 protein, with no DNA. Its clone listing holds 85,000 to 90,000 distinct CDR3 sequences. Sequencing used naive CXCR3+ CD8+ T cells from blood. These receptor sequences come from a human donor in good health. Some clones in this sample may be carry-over from other donors' samples. The CDR3 runs from the conserved cysteine through the conserved F or W. Each record gives: J gene, V gene, CDR3 protein.

J: TRBJ1-1
V: TRBV10-3
CDR3: CATRGALNTEAFF

J: TRBJ2-2
V: TRBV28
CDR3: CASSLWQGATGELFF

J: TRBJ2-7
V: TRBV19
CDR3: CASSGTGLEQYF

J: TRBJ1-2
V: TRBV7-9
CDR3: CASSLGEAGVNGYTF

J: TRBJ2-7
V: TRBV28
CDR3: CARSFTAGTDEQYF

J: TRBJ2-7
V: TRBV28
CDR3: CASRPPKGWAEQYF

J: TRBJ2-1
V: TRBV29-1
CDR3: CSVDSGRALFDEQFF

J: TRBJ2-1
V: TRBV11-2
CDR3: CASSFFAGEQFF

J: TRBJ2-2
V: TRBV6-5
CDR3: CASSYAKNTGELFF

J: TRBJ2-7
V: TRBV7-6
CDR3: CASSPTGSEQYF

J: TRBJ2-1
V: TRBV7-9
CDR3: CASSSTSPQSYNEQFF

J: TRBJ2-7
V: TRBV29-1
CDR3: CSVEGSSYEQYF

J: TRBJ2-1
V: TRBV6-5
CDR3: CASSYSWAEHNEQFF

J: TRBJ2-3
V: TRBV5-5
CDR3: CASSFFGTTDTQYF

J: TRBJ1-4
V: TRBV6-5
CDR3: CASRSGQTNEKLFF

J: TRBJ2-2
V: TRBV29-1
CDR3: CSVHRDTGELFF

J: TRBJ1-2
V: TRBV30
CDR3: CAWDGTLGYTF

J: TRBJ1-4
V: TRBV4-2
CDR3: CASSSGQAKIKLFF

J: TRBJ2-7
V: TRBV4-1
CDR3: CASSQAGPTYEQYF

J: TRBJ1-1
V: TRBV4-1
CDR3: CASSLTPTGYTEAFF

J: TRBJ1-2
V: TRBV18
CDR3: CASSPGDDGYTF

J: TRBJ2-7
V: TRBV28
CDR3: CASSTFVEQYF

J: TRBJ1-1
V: TRBV30
CDR3: CAWGEMNTEAFF

J: TRBJ2-7
V: TRBV19
CDR3: CASSWGGRPYEQYF

J: TRBJ2-7
V: TRBV7-9
CDR3: CASSFEGGIYEQYF

J: TRBJ2-1
V: TRBV12-3/TRBV12-4
CDR3: CASSWDSYNEQFF

J: TRBJ1-1
V: TRBV14
CDR3: CASSQVNTHTEAFF

J: TRBJ1-2
V: TRBV7-9
CDR3: CASSRASGYTF

J: TRBJ2-7
V: TRBV28
CDR3: CASSPESLGYEQYF

J: TRBJ2-1
V: TRBV12-3/TRBV12-4
CDR3: CASRTPRGSWNNEQFF

J: TRBJ2-7
V: TRBV7-9
CDR3: CASRLTGTYEQYF

J: TRBJ1-2
V: TRBV6-2/TRBV6-3
CDR3: CASSFLDTDGYTF

J: TRBJ1-1
V: TRBV29-1
CDR3: CSVEDNRGLLSEAFF

J: TRBJ1-2
V: TRBV29-1
CDR3: CSDRTVTYGYTF

J: TRBJ2-7
V: TRBV28
CDR3: CASSSFYPPGAMDRKSSYEQYF

J: TRBJ2-1
V: TRBV19
CDR3: CASSIPEGLAHNEQFF

J: TRBJ2-3
V: TRBV29-1
CDR3: CSVVAGEIDTQYF

J: TRBJ2-5
V: TRBV7-9
CDR3: CASSPLGTGGAGQESQYF

J: TRBJ2-1
V: TRBV27
CDR3: CASSPGGLSSYNEQFF

J: TRBJ2-5
V: TRBV2
CDR3: CASKLAGGRLETQYF

J: TRBJ1-4
V: TRBV2
CDR3: CAWGEASTNEKLFF

J: TRBJ1-5
V: TRBV28
CDR3: CAASRGYSIAQHF

J: TRBJ2-1
V: TRBV5-1
CDR3: CASMETAGFSGGPRDEQFF

J: TRBJ2-2
V: TRBV19
CDR3: CASSPGGHGELFF

J: TRBJ1-1
V: TRBV7-6
CDR3: CASSSSHRDRVGAFF

J: TRBJ2-7
V: TRBV4-1
CDR3: CASSVSWSTYEQYF

J: TRBJ2-7
V: TRBV7-8
CDR3: CASSSSPSYEQYF

J: TRBJ2-2
V: TRBV7-3
CDR3: CASSLSPSGYTANTGELFF

J: TRBJ1-1
V: TRBV3-1
CDR3: CASSQSLDAQGAGMNTEAFF

J: TRBJ2-7
V: TRBV28
CDR3: CASTPSRTVHEQYF

J: TRBJ2-7
V: TRBV6-2/TRBV6-3
CDR3: CASMGRSSYEQYF

J: TRBJ2-2
V: TRBV7-9
CDR3: CASSRDFDTGELFF

J: TRBJ1-1
V: TRBV2
CDR3: CASSEGRQGGTEAFF

J: TRBJ1-4
V: TRBV28
CDR3: CASSLYRGRNEKLFF

J: TRBJ2-7
V: TRBV24-1
CDR3: CATSDSGPNYEQYF

J: TRBJ2-1
V: TRBV29-1
CDR3: CSCFGLAGGVYNEQFF

J: TRBJ2-5
V: TRBV4-1
CDR3: CASSHLLGQGVGETQYF

J: TRBJ2-2
V: TRBV28
CDR3: CAIQGRTNTGELFF

J: TRBJ2-2
V: TRBV29-1
CDR3: CSVEDLTWTGKETGELFF